This T cell receptor beta chain was captured in a study of T cell clones after liver transplantation. Study details: TCRbeta sequencing after a pre-transplant mixed lymphocyte reaction identified graft-donor-reactive clones, later tracked in post-transplant blood. Until 12-24 months post-transplant, subjects got standard immunosuppression and no induction.

The CDR3 has 15 residues. V gave up 8 bases and J gave up 4 bases; unmatched junction bases: 9. Germline V gives CDR1 SNHLY, CDR2 FYNNEI. Repertoires were generated with immunoSEQ multiplex PCR, while TCRdb's copy carries only in-frame clones and drops some. Among about 120,000 clones listed, 90% were seen once. The TCR sequence derives from a human patient who received a liver transplant. Some T cells may be graft donor cells. This sequence joins TRBV2 and TRBJ1-5; 9 positions agree with TRBD1. The sequencing used CD4+ T cells from blood, collected 12 months after liver transplant. CDR3 loop: CASGRDRVANQPQHF. CDR3 sequence (DNA): TGTGCCAGCGGGAGGGACAGGGTAGCAAATCAGCCCCAGCATTTT.